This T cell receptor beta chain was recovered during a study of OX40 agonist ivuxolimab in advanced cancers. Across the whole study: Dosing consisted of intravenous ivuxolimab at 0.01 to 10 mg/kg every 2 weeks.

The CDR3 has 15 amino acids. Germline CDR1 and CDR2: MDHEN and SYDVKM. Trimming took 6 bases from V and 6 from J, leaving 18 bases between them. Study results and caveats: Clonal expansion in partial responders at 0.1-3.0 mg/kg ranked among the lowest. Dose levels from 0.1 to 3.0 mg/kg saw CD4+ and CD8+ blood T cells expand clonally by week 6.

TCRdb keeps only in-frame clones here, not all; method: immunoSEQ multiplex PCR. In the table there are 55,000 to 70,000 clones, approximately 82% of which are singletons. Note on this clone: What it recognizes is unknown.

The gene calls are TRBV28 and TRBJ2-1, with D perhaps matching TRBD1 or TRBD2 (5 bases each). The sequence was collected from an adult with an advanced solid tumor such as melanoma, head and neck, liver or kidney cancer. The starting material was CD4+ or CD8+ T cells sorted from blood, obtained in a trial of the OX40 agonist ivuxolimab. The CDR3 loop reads CASSHSGTRGNEQFF. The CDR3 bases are TGTGCCAGCAGCCACTCGGGCACGAGGGGCAATGAGCAGTTCTTC.